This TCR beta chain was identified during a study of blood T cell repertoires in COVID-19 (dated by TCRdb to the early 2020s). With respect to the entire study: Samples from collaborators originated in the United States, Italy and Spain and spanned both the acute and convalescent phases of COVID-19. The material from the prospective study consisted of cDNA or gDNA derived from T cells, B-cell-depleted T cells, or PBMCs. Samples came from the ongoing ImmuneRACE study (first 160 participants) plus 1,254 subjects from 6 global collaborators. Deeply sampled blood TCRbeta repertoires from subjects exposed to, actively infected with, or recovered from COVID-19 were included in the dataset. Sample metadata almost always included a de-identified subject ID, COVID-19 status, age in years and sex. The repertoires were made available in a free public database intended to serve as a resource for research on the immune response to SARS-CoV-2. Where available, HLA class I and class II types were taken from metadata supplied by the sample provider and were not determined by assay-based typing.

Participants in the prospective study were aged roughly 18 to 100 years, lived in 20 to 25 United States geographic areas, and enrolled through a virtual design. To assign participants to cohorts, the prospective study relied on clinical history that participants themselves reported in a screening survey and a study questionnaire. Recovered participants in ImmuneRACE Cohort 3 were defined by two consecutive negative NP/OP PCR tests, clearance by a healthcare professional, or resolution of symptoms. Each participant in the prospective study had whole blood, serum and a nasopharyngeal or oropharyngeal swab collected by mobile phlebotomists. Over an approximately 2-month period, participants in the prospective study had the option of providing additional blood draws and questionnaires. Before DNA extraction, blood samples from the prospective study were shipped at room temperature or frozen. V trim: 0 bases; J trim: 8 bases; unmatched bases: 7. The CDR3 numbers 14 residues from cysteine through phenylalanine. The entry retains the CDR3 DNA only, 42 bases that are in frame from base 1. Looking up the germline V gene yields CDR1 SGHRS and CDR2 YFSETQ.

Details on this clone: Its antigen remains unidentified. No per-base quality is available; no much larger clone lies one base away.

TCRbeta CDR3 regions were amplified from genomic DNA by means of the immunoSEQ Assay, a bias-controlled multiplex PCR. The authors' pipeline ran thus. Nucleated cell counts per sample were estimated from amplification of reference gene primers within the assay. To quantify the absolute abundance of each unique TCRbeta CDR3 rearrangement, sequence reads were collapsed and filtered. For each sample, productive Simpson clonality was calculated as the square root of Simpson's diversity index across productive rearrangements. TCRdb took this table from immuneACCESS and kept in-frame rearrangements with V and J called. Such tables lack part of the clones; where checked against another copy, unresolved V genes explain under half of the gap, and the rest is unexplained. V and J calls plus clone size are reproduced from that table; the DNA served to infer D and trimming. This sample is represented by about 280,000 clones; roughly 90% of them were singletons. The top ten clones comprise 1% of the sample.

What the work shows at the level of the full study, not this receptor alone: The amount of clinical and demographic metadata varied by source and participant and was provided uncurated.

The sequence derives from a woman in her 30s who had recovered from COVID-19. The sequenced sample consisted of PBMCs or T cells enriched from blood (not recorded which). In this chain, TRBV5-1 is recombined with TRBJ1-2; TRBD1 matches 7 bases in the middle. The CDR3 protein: CASSLEEGASGYTF. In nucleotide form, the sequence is TGCGCCAGCAGCTTGGAGGAGGGGGCGTCCGGCTACACCTTC.